The 7 T cell receptor beta chains listed next were all sequenced from one sample in a study of blood T cell repertoires in COVID-19. Some clones are missing from TCRdb's copy, which holds only in-frame ones; the method was immunoSEQ multiplex PCR. The sample consists of about 320,000 clones, 83% of them appearing once. Sequenced: peripheral blood. The receptors derive from a woman between 45 and 60 years old with acute or convalescent COVID-19.

The CDR3 reads CASSLYPRQGGETQYF. CDR3 nucleotides: TGCGCCAGCAGTTTATATCCGAGGCAGGGGGGAGAGACCCAGTACTTC. The J gene is TRBJ2-5, the V gene TRBV4-1; perhaps TRBD1 as D (7 bases). The CDR3 length is 16 residues. Trimming left V 6 bases short and J 4 bases short, with 21 bases between. Germline CDR1 is MGHRA and CDR2 is YSYEKL.

The rearrangement uses TRBV4-2 and TRBJ1-4, with 11 positions matching TRBD1. The CDR3 has 19 amino acids. Germline CDR1 and CDR2: LGHNA and YNFKEQ. V gave up 0 bases and J gave up 8 bases; unmatched junction bases: 14. CDR3 loop: CASSQDTLLRGQGGEKLFF. CDR3 sequence (DNA): TGTGCCAGCAGCCAAGATACATTGTTACGGGGACAGGGGGGCGAAAAACTGTTTTTT.

The table lists this clone with a count of one. This chain joins TRBV15 and TRBJ1-5; weak D call: TRBD1 (6 bases). Germline V gene lookup returns CDR1 LNHNV and CDR2 YYDKDF (reference sequence). Trimming left V 1 base short and J 4 bases short, with 17 bases between. The CDR3 extends over 17 amino acids. CDR3 in amino acids: CATSRGRRQAENQPQHF. The CDR3 DNA reads TGTGCCACCAGCAGAGGACGTAGACAGGCGGAAAATCAGCCCCAGCATTTT.

V gene TRBV6-6 combines with J gene TRBJ1-2; 7 positions match TRBD1. The V gene's germline CDR1 is MNHNY and CDR2 SVGAGI (reference sequence). The CDR3 totals 16 residues. J lost 6 bases, V lost 7 bases, and 17 bases had no gene match. The CDR3: CASIRTRIQGVHGYTF. DNA of the CDR3: TGTGCCAGCATACGGACACGGATCCAGGGGGTCCATGGCTACACCTTC.

The V call is TRBV12-5, the J call TRBJ1-5; perhaps TRBD1 as D (6 bases). Germline V CDR1 and CDR2: LGHNT, FRNRAP. Trimming cost V 6 bases and J 7 bases, with 16 bases left between them. The CDR3 is 14 residues long. The CDR3 nucleotides read TGTGCTAGTGGCAACAGGGTAGAGAGGCAGCCCCAGCATTTT. As protein: CASGNRVERQPQHF.

The chain carries TRBV5-1 and TRBJ2-3; D call uncertain. CDR3 size: 16 residues. CDR1 is SGHRS and CDR2 is YFSETQ in the germline V gene. V shed 0 bases and J shed 0 bases, with 11 bases lying between them. The DNA for the CDR3 is TGCGCCAGCAGCTTGGGGATTGCGGAAAGCACAGATACGCAGTATTTT. Translated, it gives CASSLGIAESTDTQYF. Full variable domain (missing parts from reference TRBV5-1 and TRBJ2-3): KAGVTQTPRYLIKTRGQQVTLSCSPISGHRSVSWYQQTPGQGLQFLFEYFSETQRNKGNFPGRFSGRQFSNSRSEMNVSTLELGDSALYLCASSLGIAESTDTQYFGPGTRLTVL.

The chain recombines TRBV27 with TRBJ1-4; D ambiguous. V was clipped by 6 bases and J by 11 bases, with 13 bases between them. There are 12 residues in the CDR3. Germline lookup yields CDR1 MNHEY and CDR2 SMNVEV (reference sequence). The CDR3 bases are TGTGCCAGCAGCGTTTCCAACGGTAAACTGTTTTTT. This encodes CASSVSNGKLFF.